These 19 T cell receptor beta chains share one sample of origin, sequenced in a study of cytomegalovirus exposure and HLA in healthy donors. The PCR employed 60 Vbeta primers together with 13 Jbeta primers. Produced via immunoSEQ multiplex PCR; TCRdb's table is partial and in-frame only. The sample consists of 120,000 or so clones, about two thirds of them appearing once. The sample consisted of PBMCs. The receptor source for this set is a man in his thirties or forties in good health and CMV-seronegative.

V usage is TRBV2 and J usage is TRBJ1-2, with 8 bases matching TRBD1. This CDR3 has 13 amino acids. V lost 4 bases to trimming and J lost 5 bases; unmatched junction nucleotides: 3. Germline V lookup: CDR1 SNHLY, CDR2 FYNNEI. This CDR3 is CASSGTGRYGYTF. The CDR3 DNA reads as TGTGCCAGCAGTGGGACAGGGCGATATGGCTACACCTTC.

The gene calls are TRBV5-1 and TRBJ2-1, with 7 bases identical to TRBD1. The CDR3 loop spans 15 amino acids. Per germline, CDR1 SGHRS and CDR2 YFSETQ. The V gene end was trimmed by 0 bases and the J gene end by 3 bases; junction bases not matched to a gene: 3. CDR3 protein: CASSLGQGSYNEQFF. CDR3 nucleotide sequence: TGCGCCAGCAGCTTGGGACAGGGAAGCTACAATGAGCAGTTCTTC.

This CDR3 reads CASTYPVAGGSYEQYF. Written as DNA, the CDR3 is TGTGCCAGCACCTATCCCGTAGCGGGGGGTTCCTACGAGCAGTACTTC. The chain recombines TRBV28 with TRBJ2-7, with 10 bases fitting TRBD2. CDR3 size: 16 residues. V gave up 7 bases and J gave up 1 base; unmatched junction bases: 10. The germline V gene has CDR1 MDHEN and CDR2 SYDVKM.

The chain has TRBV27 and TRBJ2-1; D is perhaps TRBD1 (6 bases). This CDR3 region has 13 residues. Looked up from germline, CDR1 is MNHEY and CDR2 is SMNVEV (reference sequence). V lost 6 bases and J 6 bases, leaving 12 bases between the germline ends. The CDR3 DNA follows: TGTGCCAGCAGGAGGACAGTTCTCAATGAGCAGTTCTTC. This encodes CASRRTVLNEQFF.

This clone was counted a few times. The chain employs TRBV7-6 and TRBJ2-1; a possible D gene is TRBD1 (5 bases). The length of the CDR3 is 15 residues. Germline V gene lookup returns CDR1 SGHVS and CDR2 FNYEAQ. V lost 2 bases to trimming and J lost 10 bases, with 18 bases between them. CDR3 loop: CASSLIVLSQGEQFF. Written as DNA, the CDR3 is TGTGCCAGCAGCTTAATCGTTCTGTCTCAGGGCGAGCAGTTCTTC. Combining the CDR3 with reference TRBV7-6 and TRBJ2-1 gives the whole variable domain GAGVSQSPRYKVTKRGQDVALRCDPISGHVSLYWYRQALGQGPEFLTYFNYEAQQDKSGLPNDRFSAERPEGSISTLTIQRTEQRDSAMYRCASSLIVLSQGEQFFGPGTRLTVL.

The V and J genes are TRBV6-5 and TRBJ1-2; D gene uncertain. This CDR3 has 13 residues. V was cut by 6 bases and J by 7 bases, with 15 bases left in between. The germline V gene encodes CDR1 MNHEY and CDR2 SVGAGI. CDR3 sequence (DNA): TGTGCCAGCAGACTGAGCGGTGGTGCTGGCTACACCTTC. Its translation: CASRLSGGAGYTF.

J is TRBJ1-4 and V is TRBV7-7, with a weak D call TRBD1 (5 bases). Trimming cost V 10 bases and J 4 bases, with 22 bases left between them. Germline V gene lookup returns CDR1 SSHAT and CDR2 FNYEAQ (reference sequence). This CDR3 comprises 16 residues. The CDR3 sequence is CATRPSGGDYNEKLFF. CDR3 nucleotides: TGTGCCACCAGACCTAGCGGGGGGGACTATAATGAAAAACTGTTTTTT.

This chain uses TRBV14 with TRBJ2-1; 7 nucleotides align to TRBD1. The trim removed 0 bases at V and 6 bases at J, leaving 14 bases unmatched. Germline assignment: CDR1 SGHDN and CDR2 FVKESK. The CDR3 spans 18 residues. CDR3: CASSQDLGQVPTSNEQFF. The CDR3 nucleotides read TGTGCCAGCAGCCAAGATCTAGGACAGGTCCCAACTAGCAATGAGCAGTTCTTC.

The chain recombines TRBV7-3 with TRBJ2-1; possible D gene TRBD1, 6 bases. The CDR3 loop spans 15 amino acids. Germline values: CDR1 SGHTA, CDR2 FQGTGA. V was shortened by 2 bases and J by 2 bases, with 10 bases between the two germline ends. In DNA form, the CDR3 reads TGTGCCAGCAGCTTATACGGGACAACCTACAATGAGCAGTTCTTC. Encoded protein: CASSLYGTTYNEQFF.

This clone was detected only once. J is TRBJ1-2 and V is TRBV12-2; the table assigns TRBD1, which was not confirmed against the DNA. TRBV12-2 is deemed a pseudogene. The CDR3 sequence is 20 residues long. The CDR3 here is CASRLDLYWAGPGQFLGYTF. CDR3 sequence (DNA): TGTGCAAGTCGCTTAGATTTATATTGGGCAGGGCCTGGCCAATTCTTGGGCTACACCTTC.

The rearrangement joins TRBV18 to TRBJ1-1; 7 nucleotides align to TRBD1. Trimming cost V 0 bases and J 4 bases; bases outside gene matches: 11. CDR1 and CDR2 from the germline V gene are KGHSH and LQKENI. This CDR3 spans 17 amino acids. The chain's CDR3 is CASSPPTGTALGTEAFF. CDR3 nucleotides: TGTGCCAGCTCACCACCGACAGGGACGGCTCTGGGCACTGAAGCTTTCTTT.

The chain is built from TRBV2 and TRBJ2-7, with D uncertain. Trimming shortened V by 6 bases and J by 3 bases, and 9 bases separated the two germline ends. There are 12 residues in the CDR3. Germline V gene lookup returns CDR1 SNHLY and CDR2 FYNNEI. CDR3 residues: CASRAGSYEQYF. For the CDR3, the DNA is TGTGCCAGCAGGGCAGGCAGCTACGAGCAGTACTTC.

Here the CDR3 DNA reads TGTGCCAGCAGTACGGGGGGCGGCTCCTACGAGCAGTACTTC. This translates into CASSTGGGSYEQYF. The chain employs TRBV6-6 and TRBJ2-7; perhaps TRBD2 as D (7 bases). The germline V gene encodes CDR1 MNHNY and CDR2 SVGAGI (reference sequence). The V gene lost 5 bases and the J gene lost 0 bases, with 11 bases spanning the gap. The CDR3 spans 14 residues.

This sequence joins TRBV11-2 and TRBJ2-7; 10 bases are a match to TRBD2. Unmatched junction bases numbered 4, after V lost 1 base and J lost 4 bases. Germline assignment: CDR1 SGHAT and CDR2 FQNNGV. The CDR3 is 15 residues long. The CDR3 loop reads CASSLVAGGPYEQYF. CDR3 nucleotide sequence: TGTGCCAGCAGCTTAGTAGCGGGGGGACCTTACGAGCAGTACTTC.

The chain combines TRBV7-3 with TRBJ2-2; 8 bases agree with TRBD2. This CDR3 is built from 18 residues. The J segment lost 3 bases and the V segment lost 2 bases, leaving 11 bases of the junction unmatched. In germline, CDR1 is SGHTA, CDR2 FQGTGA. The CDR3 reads CASSLGAGVPGDTGELFF. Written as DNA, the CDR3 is TGTGCCAGCAGCTTAGGAGCGGGGGTCCCTGGGGACACCGGGGAGCTGTTTTTT.

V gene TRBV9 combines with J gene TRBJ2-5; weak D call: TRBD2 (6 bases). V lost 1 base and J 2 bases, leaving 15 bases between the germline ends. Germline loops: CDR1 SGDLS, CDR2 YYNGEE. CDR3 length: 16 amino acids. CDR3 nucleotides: TGTGCCAGCAGCGTATCAGCCAGCGGGTTACAAGAGACCCAGTACTTC. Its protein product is CASSVSASGLQETQYF. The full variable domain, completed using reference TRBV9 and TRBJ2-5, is DSGVTQTPKHLITATGQRVTLRCSPRSGDLSVYWYQQSLDQGLQFLIQYYNGEERAKGNILERFSAQQFPDLHSELNLSSLELGDSALYFCASSVSASGLQETQYFGPGTRLLVL.

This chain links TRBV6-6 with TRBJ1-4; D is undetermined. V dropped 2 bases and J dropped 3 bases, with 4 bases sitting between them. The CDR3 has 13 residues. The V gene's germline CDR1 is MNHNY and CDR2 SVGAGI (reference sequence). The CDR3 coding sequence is TGTGCCAGCAGTTACCGGGCTAATGAAAAACTGTTTTTT. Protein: CASSYRANEKLFF.

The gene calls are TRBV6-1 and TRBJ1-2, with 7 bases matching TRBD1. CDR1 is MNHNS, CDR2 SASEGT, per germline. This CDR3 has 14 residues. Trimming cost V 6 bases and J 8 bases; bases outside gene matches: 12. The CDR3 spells CASSRGDSREGYTF. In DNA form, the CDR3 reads TGTGCCAGCAGCCGAGGGGACAGTCGAGAAGGCTACACCTTC.

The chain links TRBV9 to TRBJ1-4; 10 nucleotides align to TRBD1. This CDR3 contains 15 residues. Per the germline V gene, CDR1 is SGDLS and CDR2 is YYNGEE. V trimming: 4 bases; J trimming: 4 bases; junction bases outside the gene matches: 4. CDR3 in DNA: TGTGCCAGCAGCCGGGACAGGGGTTTTAATGAAAAACTGTTTTTT. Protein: CASSRDRGFNEKLFF.